These T cell receptor beta chains were read from a single sample in a study of shared clonotypes between healthy human individuals. The method was immunoSEQ multiplex PCR; TCRdb's version includes in-frame clones alone and lacks a portion of them. The table shows 2 million to 3 million clones, with 93% occurring only once. The source material was naive CD4+ T cells from PBMCs. Receptors originate from a man aged 18 to 35 in good health. Some clones in this sample may be carry-over from other donors' samples. CDR3s include the opening cysteine and the closing phenylalanine or tryptophan. Each record gives: D gene, J gene, clone size, V gene, CDR3 protein, CDR3 DNA. A D gene is named only where the DNA matches it firmly. The size of a clone is reported for some rows only, either as once, few or many, or as a class for expanded clones.

NA,TRBJ2-2,NA,TRBV7-3,CASSLRGATGELFF,TGTGCCAGCAGCTTACGGGGGGCGACCGGGGAGCTGTTTTTT
TRBD1,TRBJ2-5,NA,TRBV9,CASSTGTGIETQYF,TGTGCCAGCAGCACAGGGACAGGGATAGAGACCCAGTACTTC
NA,TRBJ1-1,NA,TRBV28,CASSLQRGTEAFF,TGTGCCAGCAGTTTACAGAGGGGCACTGAAGCTTTCTTT
NA,TRBJ1-5,NA,TRBV30,CAWSVQNNQPQHF,TGTGCCTGGAGTGTACAGAACAATCAGCCCCAGCATTTT
NA,TRBJ1-2,NA,TRBV18,CASSRDISTGALNYGYTF,TGTGCCAGCTCACGAGACATATCGACAGGCGCATTGAACTATGGCTACACCTTC
TRBD1,TRBJ2-7,NA,TRBV11-2,CASSLTGTGFEQYF,TGTGCCAGCAGCTTGACCGGGACAGGGTTTGAGCAGTACTTC
NA,TRBJ1-1,NA,TRBV9,CASSVSTLNTEAFF,TGTGCCAGCAGCGTCTCTACTCTAAACACTGAAGCTTTCTTT
NA,TRBJ2-1,once,TRBV21-1,CASSKVGQGSYNEQFF,NA
NA,TRBJ1-1,NA,TRBV5-1,CASSDGFDTEAFF,TGCGCCAGCAGCGACGGATTCGACACTGAAGCTTTCTTT
NA,TRBJ2-5,NA,TRBV28,CASSELKETQYF,TGTGCCAGCAGTGAGTTAAAAGAGACCCAGTACTTC
NA,TRBJ2-2,NA,TRBV9,CASSVGGRADTGELFF,TGTGCCAGCAGCGTAGGGGGGCGGGCAGACACCGGGGAGCTGTTTTTT
NA,TRBJ2-3,NA,TRBV11-3,CASSLAQSSGTDTQYF,TGTGCCAGCAGCTTAGCACAGTCGTCCGGCACAGATACGCAGTATTTT
NA,TRBJ2-2,NA,TRBV2,CASSEGPVFRAGELFF,TGTGCCAGCAGTGAAGGACCTGTGTTTCGCGCCGGGGAGCTGTTTTTT
TRBD2,TRBJ2-7,NA,TRBV6-1,CASSEGTSDYYEQYF,TGTGCCAGCAGTGAAGGAACTAGCGATTACTACGAGCAGTACTTC
TRBD1,TRBJ1-2,NA,TRBV6-1,CASRETGTNYGYTF,TGTGCCAGCAGGGAGACAGGGACCAACTATGGCTACACCTTC
NA,TRBJ2-7,NA,TRBV7-6,CASSLALSNEQYF,TGTGCCAGCAGCTTAGCGTTGTCAAACGAGCAGTACTTC
TRBD2,TRBJ2-5,NA,TRBV4-1,CASSQVGLAGKETQYF,TGCGCCAGCAGCCAAGTAGGACTAGCGGGGAAAGAGACCCAGTACTTC
NA,TRBJ1-1,NA,TRBV5-1,CASRSTGGLIGSSEAFF,TGCGCCAGCAGGAGCACGGGGGGCCTAATAGGGAGCTCTGAAGCTTTCTTT
NA,TRBJ2-1,NA,TRBV30,CAWSAELEQFF,TGTGCCTGGAGTGCCGAATTAGAGCAGTTCTTC
NA,TRBJ1-4,NA,TRBV6-6,CASIWGQGNEKLFF,TGTGCCAGCATATGGGGGCAGGGGAATGAAAAACTGTTTTTT
NA,TRBJ2-6,NA,TRBV7-2,CASSFGSGANVLTF,TGTGCCAGCAGCTTTGGTTCCGGGGCCAACGTCCTGACTTTC
NA,TRBJ2-7,NA,TRBV15,CATSRLDGEQYF,TGTGCCACCAGCAGACTGGACGGCGAGCAGTACTTC
NA,TRBJ2-1,NA,TRBV27,CASSRGADRPYNEQFF,TGTGCCAGCAGCCGGGGGGCCGACCGGCCCTACAATGAGCAGTTCTTC
NA,TRBJ2-1,NA,TRBV6-1,CASRDRGQIYNEQFF,TGTGCCAGCAGGGACCGGGGCCAGATTTACAATGAGCAGTTCTTC
NA,TRBJ2-3,once,TRBV18,CASSPPDSPDTQYF,TGTGCCAGCTCACCACCTGACAGCCCAGATACGCAGTATTTT
TRBD1,TRBJ2-3,NA,TRBV15,CATRPQGPTDTQYF,TGTGCCACCAGACCACAGGGGCCCACAGATACGCAGTATTTT
NA,TRBJ1-1,NA,TRBV6-6,CASSSQTGWAFF,TGTGCCAGCAGTTCGCAGACAGGTTGGGCTTTCTTT
NA,TRBJ2-3,NA,TRBV30,CAWSLLTDTQYF,TGTGCCTGGAGTTTACTAACAGATACGCAGTATTTT
TRBD1,TRBJ1-4,NA,TRBV18,CASSPGTGSEKLFF,TGTGCCAGCTCACCCGGGACAGGTAGCGAAAAACTGTTTTTT
TRBD1,TRBJ1-5,NA,TRBV28,CASSFFTGQYSNQPQHF,TGTGCCAGCAGTTTTTTTACGGGACAGTATAGCAATCAGCCCCAGCATTTT
NA,TRBJ2-1,NA,TRBV11-3,CASSLGVSNEQFF,TGTGCCAGCAGCTTGGGGGTCTCCAATGAGCAGTTCTTC
NA,TRBJ1-1,NA,TRBV6-5,CASSPSSHTEAFF,TGTGCCAGCAGTCCCTCCTCGCACACTGAAGCTTTCTTT
TRBD1,TRBJ1-4,once,TRBV4-1,CASSQDDRGATNEKLFF,TGCGCCAGCAGCCAAGATGACAGGGGAGCAACTAATGAAAAACTGTTTTTT
TRBD1,TRBJ1-3,NA,TRBV5-1,CASAGQAGNTIYF,TGCGCCAGCGCCGGACAGGCTGGAAACACCATATATTTT
NA,TRBJ2-5,NA,TRBV29-1,CSVDPLGETQYF,TGCAGCGTTGACCCCCTAGGGGAGACCCAGTACTTC
NA,TRBJ2-2,few,TRBV2,CASTITGFGELFF,TGTGCCAGTACTATCACAGGTTTCGGGGAGCTGTTTTTT
NA,TRBJ2-5,NA,TRBV6-5,CATSGGRGQETQYF,TGTGCCACCTCCGGGGGCAGGGGGCAAGAGACCCAGTACTTC
NA,TRBJ2-3,NA,TRBV11-3,CASSFGLPTDTQYF,TGTGCCAGCAGCTTTGGACTCCCCACAGATACGCAGTATTTT
TRBD2,TRBJ2-3,NA,TRBV30,CAWSGVQGGGTDTQYF,TGTGCCTGGAGTGGGGTCCAGGGAGGGGGCACAGATACGCAGTATTTT
TRBD1,TRBJ2-3,NA,TRBV5-6,CASSLGGGQGNTDTQYF,TGTGCCAGCAGCTTGGGAGGGGGACAGGGGAACACAGATACGCAGTATTTT